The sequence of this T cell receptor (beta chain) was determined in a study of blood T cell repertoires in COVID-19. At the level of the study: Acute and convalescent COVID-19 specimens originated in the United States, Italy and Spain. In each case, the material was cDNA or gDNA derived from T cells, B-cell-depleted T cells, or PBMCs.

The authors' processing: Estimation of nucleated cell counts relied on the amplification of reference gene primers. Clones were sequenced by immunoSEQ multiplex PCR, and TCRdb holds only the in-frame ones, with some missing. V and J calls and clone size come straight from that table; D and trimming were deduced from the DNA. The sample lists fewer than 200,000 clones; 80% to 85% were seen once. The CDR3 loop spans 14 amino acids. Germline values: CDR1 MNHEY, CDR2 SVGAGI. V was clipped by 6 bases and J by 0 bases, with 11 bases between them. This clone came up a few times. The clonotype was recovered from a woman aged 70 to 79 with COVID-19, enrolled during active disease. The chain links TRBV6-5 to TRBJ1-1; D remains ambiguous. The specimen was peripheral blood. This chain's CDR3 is CASRLTALNTEAFF. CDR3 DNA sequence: TGTGCCAGCAGACTTACAGCCTTGAACACTGAAGCTTTCTTT.